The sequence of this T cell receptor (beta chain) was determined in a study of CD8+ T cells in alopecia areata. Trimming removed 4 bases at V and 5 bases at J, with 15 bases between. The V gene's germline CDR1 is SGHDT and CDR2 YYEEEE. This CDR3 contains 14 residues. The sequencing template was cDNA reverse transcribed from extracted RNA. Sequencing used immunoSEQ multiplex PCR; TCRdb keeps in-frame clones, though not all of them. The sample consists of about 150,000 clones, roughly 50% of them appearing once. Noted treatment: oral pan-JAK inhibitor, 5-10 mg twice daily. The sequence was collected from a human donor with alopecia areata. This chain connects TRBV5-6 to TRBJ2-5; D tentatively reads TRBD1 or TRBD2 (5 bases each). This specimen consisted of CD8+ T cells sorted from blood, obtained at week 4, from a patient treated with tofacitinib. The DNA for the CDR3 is TGTGCCAGCAGCCCCCGCCGGGGCCGGGAGACCCAGTACTTC. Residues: CASSPRRGRETQYF.